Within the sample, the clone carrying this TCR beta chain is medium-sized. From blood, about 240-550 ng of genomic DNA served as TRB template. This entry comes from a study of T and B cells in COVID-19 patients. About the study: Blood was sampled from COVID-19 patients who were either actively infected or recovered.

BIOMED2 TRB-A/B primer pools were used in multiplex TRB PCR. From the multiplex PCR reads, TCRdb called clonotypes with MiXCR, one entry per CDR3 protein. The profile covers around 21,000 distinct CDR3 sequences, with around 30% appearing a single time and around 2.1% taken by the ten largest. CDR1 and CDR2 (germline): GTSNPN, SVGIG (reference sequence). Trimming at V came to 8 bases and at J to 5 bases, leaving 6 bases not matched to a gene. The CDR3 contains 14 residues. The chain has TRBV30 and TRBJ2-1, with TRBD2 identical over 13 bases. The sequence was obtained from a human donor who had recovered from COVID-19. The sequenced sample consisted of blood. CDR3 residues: CARSGTSGDNEQFF. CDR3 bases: TGTGCCCGATCCGGGACTAGCGGGGACAATGAGCAGTTCTTC.